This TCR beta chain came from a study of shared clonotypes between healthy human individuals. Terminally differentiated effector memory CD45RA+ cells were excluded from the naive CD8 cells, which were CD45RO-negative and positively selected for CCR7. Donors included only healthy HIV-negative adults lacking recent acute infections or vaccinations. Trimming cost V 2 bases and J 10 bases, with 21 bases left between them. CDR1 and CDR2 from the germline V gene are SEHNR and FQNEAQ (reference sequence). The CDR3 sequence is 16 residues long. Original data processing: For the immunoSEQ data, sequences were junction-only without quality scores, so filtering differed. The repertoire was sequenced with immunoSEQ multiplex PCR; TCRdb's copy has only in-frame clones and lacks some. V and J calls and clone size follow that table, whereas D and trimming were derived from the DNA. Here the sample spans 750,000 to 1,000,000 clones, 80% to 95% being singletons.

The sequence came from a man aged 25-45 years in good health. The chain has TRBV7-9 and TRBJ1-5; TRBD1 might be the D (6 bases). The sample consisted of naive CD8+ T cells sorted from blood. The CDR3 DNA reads TGTGCCAGCAGCTTATTCACAGGGCCGCTGGCCGGACCCCAGCATTTT. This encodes CASSLFTGPLAGPQHF. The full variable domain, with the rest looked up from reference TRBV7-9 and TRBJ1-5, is DTGVSQNPRHKITKRGQNVTFRCDPISEHNRLYWYRQTLGQGPEFLTYFQNEAQLEKSRLLSDRFSAERPKGSFSTLEIQRTEQGDSAMYLCASSLFTGPLAGPQHFGDGTRLSIL.